This entry features one T cell receptor (beta chain) sequence. V gave up 2 bases and J gave up 0 bases, with 11 bases separating them. The CDR3 runs 16 residues. Germline V CDR1 and CDR2: MGHRA, YSYEKL. These data belong to a study of T cell changes during pregnancy in multiple sclerosis. Some clones are missing from TCRdb's copy, which holds only in-frame ones; the method was immunoSEQ multiplex PCR. The data contain over 65,000 clones, roughly 90% of them singletons. This sample comprised peripheral blood, obtained in the first trimester of pregnancy. The chain uses TRBV4-1 and TRBJ2-1; possible D gene TRBD2, 6 bases. The clonotype comes from a female donor with multiple sclerosis, enrolled in a pregnancy study. The CDR3 DNA follows: TGCGCCAGCAGCCAATCACCCGGGGGCTCCTACAATGAGCAGTTCTTC. Encoded protein: CASSQSPGGSYNEQFF.